Below, 24 T cell receptor beta chains from the same sample are listed, as sequenced in a study of shared clonotypes between healthy human individuals. Sequencing used immunoSEQ multiplex PCR; TCRdb keeps in-frame clones, though not all of them. The sample has about 2.1 million clones, 90% to 95% seen once. CD45RO-negative CD8 cells positively selected for CCR7 made up the naive population, which excluded terminally differentiated effector memory CD45RA+ cells. Material for sequencing was naive CD8+ T cells from PBMCs. These receptors all stem from a man between 18 and 35 years old in good health. Some clones in this sample may be carry-over from other donors' samples.

The chain links TRBV7-8 to TRBJ1-1; 7 positions match TRBD1. The CDR3 contains 16 residues. Germline V gene data show CDR1 as SGHVS and CDR2 as FQNEAQ. Unmatched junction bases numbered 15, after V lost 5 bases and J lost 6 bases. This CDR3 is CASSPDDRDGWAEAFF. The CDR3 DNA reads TGTGCCAGCAGCCCGGATGACAGGGATGGATGGGCTGAAGCTTTCTTT.

The rearrangement links TRBV6-6 to TRBJ1-2; no firm D call. The germline gives CDR1 MNHNY, CDR2 SVGAGI (reference sequence). The CDR3 loop spans 12 amino acids. V gave up 6 bases and J gave up 2 bases, with 7 bases separating them. The CDR3 nucleotides read TGTGCCAGCAGGTGGTCCAACTATGGCTACACCTTC. Translated: CASRWSNYGYTF.

The rearrangement links TRBV9 to TRBJ2-1; D ambiguous. Germline loops: CDR1 SGDLS, CDR2 YYNGEE. Trimming removed 3 bases at V and 4 bases at J, with 8 bases between. The CDR3 has 13 residues. The CDR3 sequence: CASSAAFYNEQFF. The CDR3 DNA is TGTGCCAGCAGCGCCGCTTTTTACAATGAGCAGTTCTTC.

CDR3 amino acids: CASSPWDRGSTDTQYF. The CDR3 DNA reads as TGCGCCAGCAGCCCCTGGGACAGGGGATCCACAGATACGCAGTATTTT. The chain is built from TRBV5-1 and TRBJ2-3, with 10 bases lining up with TRBD1. V trimming: 4 bases; J trimming: 2 bases; junction bases outside the gene matches: 7. The CDR3 runs to 16 residues. CDR1 and CDR2 from the germline V gene are SGHRS and YFSETQ.

V gene TRBV28 combines with J gene TRBJ1-2; D might be TRBD1 (5 bases). CDR1 MDHEN and CDR2 SYDVKM come from the germline V gene. This CDR3 is built from 15 residues. Trimming pared 4 bases from V and 3 bases from J, leaving 15 bases between. CDR3 protein: CASSSRPRGDYGYTF. CDR3 nucleotides: TGTGCCAGCAGTTCCCGGCCCAGAGGGGACTATGGCTACACCTTC.

The chain combines TRBV27 with TRBJ2-7; 9 bases agree with TRBD2. Germline trimming cut 3 bases from V and 4 bases from J; bases unmatched to any gene: 7. The CDR3 covers 15 residues. CDR1 MNHEY and CDR2 SMNVEV come from the germline V gene (reference sequence). The CDR3 is CASSFFSSGTYEQYF. CDR3 DNA: TGTGCCAGCAGTTTCTTTTCTAGCGGGACTTACGAGCAGTACTTC.

V gene TRBV6-1 combines with J gene TRBJ2-7; weak D call: TRBD2 (6 bases). In germline, CDR1 is MNHNS, CDR2 SASEGT. Between the trimmed V and J ends, which lost 4 bases and 3 bases, there was a span of 16 bases. CDR3 length equals 15 residues. This CDR3 is CASSAKASEVYEQYF. The CDR3 coding sequence is TGTGCCAGCAGTGCAAAGGCTAGCGAGGTCTACGAGCAGTACTTC.

The rearrangement joins TRBV27 to TRBJ2-2, with 8 bases matching TRBD2. The length of the CDR3 is 16 residues. Looked up from germline, CDR1 is MNHEY and CDR2 is SMNVEV (reference sequence). V was pared by 4 bases and J by 3 bases, with 7 bases of the junction left unmatched. The CDR3 DNA reads TGTGCCAGCAGTTCCCGGGAGGGCTCGGACACCGGGGAGCTGTTTTTT. It is translated as CASSSREGSDTGELFF.

The chain combines TRBV9 with TRBJ1-1; maybe TRBD1 (6 bases). CDR1 is SGDLS and CDR2 is YYNGEE in the germline V gene. Trimming pared 7 bases from V and 5 bases from J, leaving 21 bases between. The CDR3 is made up of 15 amino acids. DNA of the CDR3: TGTGCCAGCGGCCCTGGTGCAGGGGCGAGGACTGAAGCTTTCTTT. Amino acids: CASGPGAGARTEAFF.

The gene calls are TRBV19 and TRBJ2-1; 8 bases agree with TRBD2. The ends lost 5 bases at V and 6 bases at J; junction bases unmatched: 6. From germline, CDR1 is LNHDA and CDR2 SQIVND (reference sequence). The CDR3 is 14 residues long. In DNA, the CDR3 is TGTGCCAGTAGTTTAGGACTAGCCATCAATGAGCAGTTCTTC. Amino acid sequence: CASSLGLAINEQFF.

V gene TRBV7-9 combines with J gene TRBJ2-7; 12 bases fit TRBD2. This CDR3 has 18 residues. V trimming: 7 bases; J trimming: 3 bases; junction bases outside the gene matches: 16. Germline values: CDR1 SEHNR, CDR2 FQNEAQ (reference sequence). The CDR3 nucleotides are TGTGCCAGCAACCCCTGGTCGACTAGCGGGAGTCCGGACTACGAGCAGTACTTC. The encoded protein is CASNPWSTSGSPDYEQYF. The variable domain in full, completed from reference TRBV7-9 and TRBJ2-7, reads DTGVSQNPRHKITKRGQNVTFRCDPISEHNRLYWYRQTLGQGPEFLTYFQNEAQLEKSRLLSDRFSAERPKGSFSTLEIQRTEQGDSAMYLCASNPWSTSGSPDYEQYFGPGTRLTVT.

This clone was seen only once. V gene TRBV7-9 combines with J gene TRBJ2-4; 7 bases line up with TRBD1. The CDR3 is 11 residues long. From germline, CDR1 is SEHNR and CDR2 FQNEAQ (reference sequence). V lost 5 bases to trimming and J lost 14 bases; unmatched junction nucleotides: 6. The CDR3 region has the DNA TGTGCCAGCAGCCCAGGGGGTCAAGAGTACTTC. Amino acids: CASSPGGQEYF.

A note on this clone: Other DNA variants within this sample encode the same CDR3. This rearrangement joins TRBV14 to TRBJ2-1; 7 nucleotides line up with TRBD1. Germline loops: CDR1 SGHDN, CDR2 FVKESK. There are 14 residues in the CDR3. The V gene end was trimmed by 3 bases and the J gene end by 2 bases; junction bases not matched to a gene: 1. The CDR3 nucleotides read TGTGCCAGCAGCCACGGGACAGCCTACAATGAGCAGTTCTTC. Protein sequence: CASSHGTAYNEQFF.

Notes on this clone: Distinct nucleotide sequences in the sample also encode this CDR3. V and J are TRBV29-1 and TRBJ2-7, with D tentatively TRBD1 or TRBD2 (5 bases each). Germline-derived CDR1 and CDR2 are SQVTM and ANQGSEA. V was clipped by 3 bases and J by 0 bases, with 9 bases between them. The CDR3 extends over 13 amino acids. The CDR3 nucleotides are TGCAGCGTTGATAGGGACGGCTCCTACGAGCAGTACTTC. Residues: CSVDRDGSYEQYF.

This clone was recorded only once. The sample holds other DNA sequences that translate to the same CDR3. In DNA, the CDR3 is TGTGCCAGCAGCGTAGGGGGAGGCCCTAGCACAGATACGCAGTATTTT. Protein product: CASSVGGGPSTDTQYF. The genes are TRBV9 and TRBJ2-3; possibly TRBD2 for D (6 bases). Trimming removed 0 bases from V and 0 bases from J, with 11 bases in between. Germline lookup yields CDR1 SGDLS and CDR2 YYNGEE. CDR3 length: 16 amino acids.

V is TRBV4-1 and J is TRBJ2-7; 12 nucleotides align to TRBD2. The CDR3 totals 16 residues. CDR1 MGHRA and CDR2 YSYEKL come from the germline V gene. Germline trimming cut 5 bases from V and 2 bases from J; bases unmatched to any gene: 7. CDR3 bases: TGCGCCAGCAGCTCGACTAGCGGGAGTAGAGCCTACGAGCAGTACTTC. It codes for CASSSTSGSRAYEQYF.

V is TRBV4-3 and J is TRBJ1-4; no firm D call. Germline CDR1 and CDR2: LGHNA and YSLEER. V was pared by 2 bases and J by 0 bases, with 13 bases between. This CDR3 contains 17 residues. The CDR3 protein is CASSQNTDISTNEKLFF. DNA for the CDR3: TGCGCCAGCAGCCAAAATACAGACATCTCAACTAATGAAAAACTGTTTTTT.

This rearrangement joins TRBV30 to TRBJ2-7, with D perhaps TRBD1 or TRBD2 (5 bases each). V was clipped by 2 bases and J by 0 bases, with 8 bases between them. This CDR3 contains 13 residues. Germline V gene sequence: CDR1 GTSNPN, CDR2 SVGIG (reference sequence). The CDR3 loop reads CAWSSGLSYEQYF. As DNA, the CDR3 is TGTGCCTGGAGTTCGGGGCTCTCCTACGAGCAGTACTTC.

This clone was observed once. The V call is TRBV6-5, the J call TRBJ2-5; 12 bases fit TRBD2. The length of the CDR3 is 14 residues. Germline assignment: CDR1 MNHEY and CDR2 SVGAGI. V lost 4 bases to trimming and J lost 3 bases; unmatched junction nucleotides: 0. CDR3 bases: TGTGCCAGCAGTTCTAGCGGGAGGGAAGAGACCCAGTACTTC. Its translation: CASSSSGREETQYF.

J is TRBJ2-3 and V is TRBV2; 12 nucleotides line up with TRBD2. The germline gives CDR1 SNHLY, CDR2 FYNNEI. The CDR3 spans 16 residues. Unmatched junction bases numbered 8, after V lost 5 bases and J lost 5 bases. CDR3 protein: CASSTGLAGPKDTQYF. In nucleotides, the CDR3 is TGTGCCAGCAGTACCGGACTAGCGGGACCAAAAGATACGCAGTATTTT.

This chain joins TRBV5-6 and TRBJ2-7; D not resolved. CDR1 is SGHDT and CDR2 is YYEEEE in the germline V gene. This CDR3 has 14 residues. V was clipped by 0 bases and J by 0 bases, with 7 bases between them. This chain's CDR3 is CASSLVSSSYEQYF. The CDR3 nucleotides are TGTGCCAGCAGCTTGGTAAGCAGCTCCTACGAGCAGTACTTC.

The chain joins TRBV6-4 to TRBJ2-7; 12 nucleotides line up with TRBD2. The V and J ends lost 0 bases and 4 bases, in that order; junction bases with no gene match: 13. Germline CDR1 reads MRHNA; CDR2 reads SNTAGT. The CDR3 consists of 19 residues. CDR3 amino acids: CASSDSNCLAGGPGYEQYF. The CDR3 nucleotides are TGTGCCAGCAGTGACTCGAATTGCCTAGCGGGAGGGCCGGGATACGAGCAGTACTTC.

This clone was found a few times. Other nucleotide sequences in the sample specify the same CDR3. This chain links TRBV19 with TRBJ1-1; D possibly corresponds to TRBD1 (5 bases). The germline gives CDR1 LNHDA, CDR2 SQIVND (reference sequence). The CDR3 runs to 13 residues. Trimming took off 6 bases at V and 0 bases at J, with 8 bases between the two ends. The CDR3 sequence is CASRPTVNTEAFF. DNA of the CDR3: TGTGCCAGTAGGCCGACAGTGAACACTGAAGCTTTCTTT. Drawing the rest from reference TRBV19 and TRBJ1-1, the complete variable domain is DGGITQSPKYLFRKEGQNVTLSCEQNLNHDAMYWYRQDPGQGLRLIYYSQIVNDFQKGDIAEGYSVSREKKESFPLTVTSAQKNPTAFYLCASRPTVNTEAFFGQGTRLTVV.

This rearrangement joins TRBV6-4 to TRBJ2-3; maybe TRBD2 (6 bases). V lost 3 bases to trimming and J lost 2 bases, with 15 bases between them. Germline values: CDR1 MRHNA, CDR2 SNTAGT. CDR3 length equals 16 residues. The CDR3 nucleotides read TGTGCCAGCAGTGATCAGGCGGGATCGTTCACAGATACGCAGTATTTT. Amino acids: CASSDQAGSFTDTQYF.